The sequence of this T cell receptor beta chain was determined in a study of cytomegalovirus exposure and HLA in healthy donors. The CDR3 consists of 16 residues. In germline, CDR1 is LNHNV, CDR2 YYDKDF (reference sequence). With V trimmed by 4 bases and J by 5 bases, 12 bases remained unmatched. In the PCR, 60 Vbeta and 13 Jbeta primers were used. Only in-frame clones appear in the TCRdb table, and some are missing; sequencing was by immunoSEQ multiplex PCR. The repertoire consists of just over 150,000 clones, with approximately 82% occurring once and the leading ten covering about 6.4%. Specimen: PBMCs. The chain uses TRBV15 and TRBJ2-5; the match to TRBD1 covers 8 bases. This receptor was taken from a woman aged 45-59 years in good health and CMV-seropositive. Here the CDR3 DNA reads TGTGCCACCAGCACACAGATTCAGGGGGCTGGGGAGACCCAGTACTTC. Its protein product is CATSTQIQGAGETQYF.